This is a list of T cell receptor beta chains from one sample in a study of T-cell reconstitution after alpha-beta-depleted transplantation in children. MiXCR was run by TCRdb on the PCR reads, yielding one entry per CDR3 protein. The data show about 540,000 distinct CDR3 sequences, more than 20% seen once. Specimen: PBMCs, collected before TCRalphabeta/CD19-depleted stem cell transplant. These receptors were collected from a boy younger than two with Wiskott-Aldrich syndrome, due to receive a stem cell transplant. CDR3s leave out the opening cysteine and the closing phenylalanine or tryptophan. D genes are given only for firm matches. Clone size is not always given. Where it is, it says once, few, many or a class for expanded clones.

>TRBV27|NA|NA
ASSRTSTVSEQY
>TRBV20-1|NA|NA
SASVPEGENTIY
>TRBV2|NA|TRBD1
ASSEGTGKNIQY
>TRBV5-1|few|NA
ASSLEVSNTGELF
>TRBV18|NA|TRBD1
ASSPRTGLQPQH
>TRBV5-6|once|NA
ASSLVGYYEQY
>TRBV5-1|few|NA
ASSFDANTGELF
>TRBV28|few|NA
ASSFGGESSYEQY
>TRBV11-2|few|TRBD2
ASSLDGLAGAPLYEQY
>TRBV6-1|NA|TRBD2
ASSEARWTSGRIDTQY
>TRBV20-1|few|TRBD2
SARVQKGLGDSYEQY
>TRBV9|few|NA
ASSVGLGGRTDTQY
>TRBV5-1|NA|NA
ASSLVLVDEQF
>TRBV5-1|NA|TRBD1
ASSADRVQYNEQF
>TRBV12-3/TRBV12-4|few|TRBD1
ASRRGQGRTQY
>TRBV3-1|NA|NA
ASSPWRTGNTGELF
>TRBV9|NA|NA
ASSVAMGQFGTEAF
>TRBV7-2|few|TRBD1
ASSLSRDSNTEAF
>TRBV25-1|few|TRBD1
ASSRQGGPGNTIY
>TRBV28|NA|TRBD2
ASRGLTNEQY
>TRBV4-1|few|NA
ASSQDRVAVDTQY
>TRBV10-3|NA|NA
ATDRTNTGELF
>TRBV20-1|few|NA
SARVRERAEQY
>TRBV18|NA|NA
ASSPPALETQY
>TRBV11-1|NA|NA
ASSLSSPAASYEQY
>TRBV29-1|NA|NA
SVDKAGWGTDTQY